The clone carrying this TCR beta chain was counted a few times. As yet, its antigen is unknown. This specimen comes from a study of tumor-infiltrating lymphocytes in primary liver carcinoma. Study information: The neoplasms were of stage T1-T3 N0M0, with dimensions of about 4 to 11 cm across. Overall study results and limits: Tumor top-250-clone fraction significantly exceeded that of blood (p = 0.039). Overlap in tumor-adjacent and tumor-blood pairs fell below that of tumor region pairs.

RNA and DNA were co-extracted from around 18-30 mg of unsorted bulk tissue. Patients underwent resection of primary liver carcinoma. From 400 to 550 ng total RNA, TCR beta cDNA was generated with a primer in the constant region. Each TCR beta library was derived from three nested multiplex PCR rounds that employed slightly modified ARM-PCR. One entry per CDR3 protein results from TCRdb running MiXCR on the multiplex PCR reads. The sample has 95,000 to 150,000 distinct CDR3 sequences; approximately 71% are singletons. Input material: tumor-adjacent normal liver tissue. This clonotype originated in a woman aged 55-69 years with primary liver carcinoma and hepatitis B virus infection.

This CDR3 reads CASSPQAAQTGELFF. CDR3 DNA: TGTGCCAGCAGCCCCCAGGCGGCCCAGACCGGGGAGCTGTTTTTT. V gene TRBV7-3 combines with J gene TRBJ2-2; unclear D gene. Trimming removed 5 bases from V and 5 bases from J, with 15 bases in between. The CDR3 has 15 amino acids. Germline loops: CDR1 SGHTA, CDR2 FQGTGA.